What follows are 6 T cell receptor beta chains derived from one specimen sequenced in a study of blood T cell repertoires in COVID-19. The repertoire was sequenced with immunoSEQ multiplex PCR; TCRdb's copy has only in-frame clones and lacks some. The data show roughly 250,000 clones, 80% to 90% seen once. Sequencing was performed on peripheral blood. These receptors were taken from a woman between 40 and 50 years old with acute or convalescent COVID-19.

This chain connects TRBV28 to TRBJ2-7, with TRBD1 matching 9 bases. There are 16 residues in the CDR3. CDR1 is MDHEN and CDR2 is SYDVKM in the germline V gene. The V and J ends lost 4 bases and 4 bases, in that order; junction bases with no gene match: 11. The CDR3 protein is CASSWDREEALYEQYV. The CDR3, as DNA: TGTGCCAGCAGTTGGGACAGGGAAGAAGCGTTATACGAGCAGTACGTC.

The chain's CDR3 is CASSWTFSYNSPLHF. DNA of the CDR3: TGCGCCAGCAGCTGGACTTTCTCCTATAATTCACCCCTCCACTTT. This chain links TRBV5-1 with TRBJ1-6; no definite D call. The CDR3 runs to 15 residues. V lost 3 bases, J lost 0 bases, and 7 bases lay in between. Germline V gives CDR1 SGHRS, CDR2 YFSETQ.

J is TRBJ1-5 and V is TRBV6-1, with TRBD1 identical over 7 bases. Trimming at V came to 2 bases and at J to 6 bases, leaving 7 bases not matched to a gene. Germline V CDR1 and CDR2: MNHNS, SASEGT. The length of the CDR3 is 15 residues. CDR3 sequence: CASSETDRVVQPQHF. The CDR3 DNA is TGTGCCAGCAGTGAAACAGACAGGGTGGTTCAGCCCCAGCATTTT.

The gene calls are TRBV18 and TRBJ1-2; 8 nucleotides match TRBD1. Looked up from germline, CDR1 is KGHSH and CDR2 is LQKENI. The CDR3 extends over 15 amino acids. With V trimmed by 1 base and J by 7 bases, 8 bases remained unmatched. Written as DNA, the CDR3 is TGTGCCAGCTCACCACGGCCGGATCAGGGGGCTGGCTACACCTTC. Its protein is CASSPRPDQGAGYTF.

The CDR3 coding sequence is TGTGCCACCACCCGGGACAAGGGGCGCTTGAGCAATCAGCCCCAGCATTTT. The encoded protein is CATTRDKGRLSNQPQHF. The chain recombines TRBV24-1 with TRBJ1-5, with D perhaps TRBD1 (6 bases). V was pared by 8 bases and J by 1 base, with 20 bases between. Germline V gives CDR1 KGHDR, CDR2 SFDVKD. This CDR3 contains 17 residues.

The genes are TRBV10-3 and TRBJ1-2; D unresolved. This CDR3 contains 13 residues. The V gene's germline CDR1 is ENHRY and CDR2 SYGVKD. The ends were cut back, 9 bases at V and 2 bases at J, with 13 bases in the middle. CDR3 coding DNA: TGTGCCATACAAGGCGGGCCGAACTATGGCTACACCTTC. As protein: CAIQGGPNYGYTF.